In its sample, the clone carrying this TCR beta chain was seen a few times. Authors' data handling: Estimation of nucleated cell counts was performed using reference gene primer amplification. Clones were read by immunoSEQ multiplex PCR, and TCRdb kept only the in-frame ones, dropping some. The D gene and trimming were derived from the DNA, and the V and J assignments and clone size from that table. The sample lists under 130,000 clones, about 92% seen once, with 17% in the top ten. These data are taken from a study of blood T cell repertoires in COVID-19. Looking at the study overall: Samples of COVID-19 (acute and convalescent) were obtained from the United States, Italy and Spain. T cells, B-cell-depleted T cells, or PBMCs supplied cDNA or gDNA.

The V and J ends lost 7 bases and 4 bases respectively, with 17 bases between them. Germline lookup yields CDR1 SGHTA and CDR2 FQGNSA. The CDR3 consists of 16 residues. V usage is TRBV7-2 and J usage is TRBJ1-6; D might be TRBD1 (6 bases). The receptor comes from an elderly woman in a cohort sampled during active COVID-19. Input material: peripheral blood. The CDR3, as DNA: TGTGCCAGCATGGACTCCGGGACACATTATAATTCACCCCTCCACTTT. It is translated as CASMDSGTHYNSPLHF.